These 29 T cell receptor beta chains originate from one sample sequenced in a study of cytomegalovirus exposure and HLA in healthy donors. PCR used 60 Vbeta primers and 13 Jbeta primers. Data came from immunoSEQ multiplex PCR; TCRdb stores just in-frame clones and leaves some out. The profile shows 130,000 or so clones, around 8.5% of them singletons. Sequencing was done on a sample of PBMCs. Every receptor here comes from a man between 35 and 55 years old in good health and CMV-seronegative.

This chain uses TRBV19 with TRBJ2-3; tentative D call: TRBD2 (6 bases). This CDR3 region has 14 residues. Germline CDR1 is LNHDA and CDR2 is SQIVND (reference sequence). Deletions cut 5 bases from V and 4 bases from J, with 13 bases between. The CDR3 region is CASSWASVPDTQYF. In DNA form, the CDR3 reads TGTGCCAGTAGTTGGGCTAGCGTACCAGATACGCAGTATTTT.

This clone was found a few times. The chain's CDR3 is CASSNPTGSANYGYTF. CDR3 DNA: TGTGCCAGCAGCAATCCGACAGGGTCAGCTAACTATGGCTACACCTTC. This chain connects TRBV5-6 to TRBJ1-2, with TRBD1 matching over 7 bases. Germline CDR1 reads SGHDT; CDR2 reads YYEEEE. V trimming: 4 bases; J trimming: 0 bases; junction bases outside the gene matches: 9. This CDR3 region has 16 residues.

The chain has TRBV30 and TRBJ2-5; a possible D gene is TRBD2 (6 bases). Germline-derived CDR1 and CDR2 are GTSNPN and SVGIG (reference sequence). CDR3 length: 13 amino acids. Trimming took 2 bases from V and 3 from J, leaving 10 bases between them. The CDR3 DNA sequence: TGTGCCTGGAGTAGGCGGGAAAAAGAGACCCAGTACTTC. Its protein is CAWSRREKETQYF.

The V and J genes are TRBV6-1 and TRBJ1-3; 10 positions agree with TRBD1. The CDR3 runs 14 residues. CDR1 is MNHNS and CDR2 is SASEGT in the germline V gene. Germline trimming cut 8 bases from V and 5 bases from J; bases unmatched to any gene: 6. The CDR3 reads CASQRDRGRNTIYF. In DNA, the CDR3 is TGTGCCAGCCAACGGGACAGGGGTCGAAACACCATATATTTT.

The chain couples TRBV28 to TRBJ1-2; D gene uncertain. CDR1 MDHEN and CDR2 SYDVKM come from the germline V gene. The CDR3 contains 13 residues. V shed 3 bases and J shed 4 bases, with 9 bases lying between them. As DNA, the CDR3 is TGTGCCAGCAGTTTTCCGGGGTCCTATGGCTACACCTTC. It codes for CASSFPGSYGYTF.

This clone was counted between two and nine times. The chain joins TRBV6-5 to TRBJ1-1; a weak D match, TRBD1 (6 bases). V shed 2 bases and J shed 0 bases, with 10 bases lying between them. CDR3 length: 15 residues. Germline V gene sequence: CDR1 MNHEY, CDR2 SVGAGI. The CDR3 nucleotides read TGTGCCAGCAGTTACGATACAGGGTTGAACACTGAAGCTTTCTTT. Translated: CASSYDTGLNTEAFF.

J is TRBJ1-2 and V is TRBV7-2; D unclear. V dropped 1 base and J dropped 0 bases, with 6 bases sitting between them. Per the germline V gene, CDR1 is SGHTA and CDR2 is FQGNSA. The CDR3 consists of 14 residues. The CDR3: CASSLDGTNYGYTF. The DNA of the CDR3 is TGTGCCAGCAGCTTAGACGGGACTAACTATGGCTACACCTTC. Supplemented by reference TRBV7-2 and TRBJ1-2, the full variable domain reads GAGVSQSPSNKVTEKGKDVELRCDPISGHTALYWYRQSLGQGLEFLIYFQGNSAPDKSGLPSDRFSAERTGGSVSTLTIQRTQQEDSAVYLCASSLDGTNYGYTFGSGTRLTVV.

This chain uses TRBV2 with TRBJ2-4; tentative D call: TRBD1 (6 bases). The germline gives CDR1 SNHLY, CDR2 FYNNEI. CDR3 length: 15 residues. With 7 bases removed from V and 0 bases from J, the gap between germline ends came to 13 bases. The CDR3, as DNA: TGTGCCAGCACCAAGGACAGAATAGCCAAAAACATTCAGTACTTC. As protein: CASTKDRIAKNIQYF.

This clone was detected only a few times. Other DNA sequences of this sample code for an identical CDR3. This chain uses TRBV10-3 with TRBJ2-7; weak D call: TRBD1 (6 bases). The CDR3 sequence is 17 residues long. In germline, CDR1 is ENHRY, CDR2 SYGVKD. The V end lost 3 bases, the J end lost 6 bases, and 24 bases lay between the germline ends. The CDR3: CAISDQDLRTLGGEQYF. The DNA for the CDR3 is TGTGCCATCAGTGACCAGGACCTCCGGACATTAGGGGGCGAGCAGTACTTC.

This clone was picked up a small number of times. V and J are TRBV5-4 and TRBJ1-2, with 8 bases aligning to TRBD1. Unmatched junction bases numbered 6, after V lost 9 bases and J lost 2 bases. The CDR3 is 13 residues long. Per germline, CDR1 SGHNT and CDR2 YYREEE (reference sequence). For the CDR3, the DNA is TGTGCCACTTTGGACAGGGTGAACTATGGCTACACCTTC. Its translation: CATLDRVNYGYTF.

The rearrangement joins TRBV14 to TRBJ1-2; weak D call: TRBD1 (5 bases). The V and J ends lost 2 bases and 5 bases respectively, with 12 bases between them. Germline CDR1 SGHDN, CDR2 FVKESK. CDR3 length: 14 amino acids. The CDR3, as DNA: TGTGCCAGCAGCCAATACCAGACAGATTATGGCTACACCTTC. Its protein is CASSQYQTDYGYTF.

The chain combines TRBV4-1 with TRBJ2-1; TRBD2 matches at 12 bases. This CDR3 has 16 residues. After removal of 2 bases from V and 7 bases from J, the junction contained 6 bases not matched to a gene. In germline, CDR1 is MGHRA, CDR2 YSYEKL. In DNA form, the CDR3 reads TGCGCCAGCAGCCAATCCCTAGCGGGGGGGCGAAATGAGCAGTTCTTC. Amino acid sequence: CASSQSLAGGRNEQFF.

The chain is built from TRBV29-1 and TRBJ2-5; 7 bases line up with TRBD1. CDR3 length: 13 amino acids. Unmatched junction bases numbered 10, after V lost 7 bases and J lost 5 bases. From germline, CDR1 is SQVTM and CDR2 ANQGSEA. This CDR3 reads CSAADRAYETQYF. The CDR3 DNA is TGCAGCGCCGCAGACAGGGCCTACGAGACCCAGTACTTC. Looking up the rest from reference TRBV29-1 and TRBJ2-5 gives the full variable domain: SAVISQKPSRDICQRGTSLTIQCQVDSQVTMMFWYRQQPGQSLTLIATANQGSEATYESGFVIDKFPISRPNLTFSTLTVSNMSPEDSSIYLCSAADRAYETQYFGPGTRLLVL.

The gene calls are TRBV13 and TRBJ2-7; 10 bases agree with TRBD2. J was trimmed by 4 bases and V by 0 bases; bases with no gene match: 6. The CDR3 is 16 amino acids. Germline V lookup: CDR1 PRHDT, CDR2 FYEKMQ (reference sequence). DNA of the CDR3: TGTGCCAGCAGCTTAGGTCTAGCGGGGGCGTTGTACGAGCAGTACTTC. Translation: CASSLGLAGALYEQYF.

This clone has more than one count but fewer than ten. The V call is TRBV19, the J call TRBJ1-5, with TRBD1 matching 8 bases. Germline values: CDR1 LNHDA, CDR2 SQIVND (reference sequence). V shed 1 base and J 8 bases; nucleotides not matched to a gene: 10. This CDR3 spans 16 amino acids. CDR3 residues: CASSIALDRGMKPQHF. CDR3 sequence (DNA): TGTGCCAGTAGTATAGCCCTCGACAGGGGAATGAAGCCCCAGCATTTT.

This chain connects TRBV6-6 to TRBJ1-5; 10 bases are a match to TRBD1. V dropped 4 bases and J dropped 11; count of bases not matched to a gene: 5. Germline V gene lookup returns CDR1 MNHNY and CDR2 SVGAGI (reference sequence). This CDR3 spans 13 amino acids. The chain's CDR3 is CASSSGQGWSQHF. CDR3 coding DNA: TGTGCCAGCAGTTCGGGACAGGGGTGGTCCCAGCATTTT.

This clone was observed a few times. The CDR3 DNA reads as TGTGCTAGTGGTTTGGTAGGCGCGGCACGGATGAACACTGAAGCTTTCTTT. It translates to CASGLVGAARMNTEAFF. The V call is TRBV12-5, the J call TRBJ1-1; no reliable D call. The length of the CDR3 is 17 residues. Germline CDR1 reads LGHNT; CDR2 reads FRNRAP. V was clipped by 0 bases and J by 0 bases, with 14 bases between them.

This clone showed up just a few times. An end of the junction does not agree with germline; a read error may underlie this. CDR3 protein: CAWDRGGGGEQCF. Here the CDR3 DNA reads TGTGCCTGGGACCGGGGGGGCGGGGGCGAGCAGTGCTTC. V usage is TRBV30 and J usage is TRBJ2-7; TRBD2 matches 8 bases. The CDR3 spans 13 residues. Germline CDR1 and CDR2: GTSNPN and SVGIG (reference sequence).

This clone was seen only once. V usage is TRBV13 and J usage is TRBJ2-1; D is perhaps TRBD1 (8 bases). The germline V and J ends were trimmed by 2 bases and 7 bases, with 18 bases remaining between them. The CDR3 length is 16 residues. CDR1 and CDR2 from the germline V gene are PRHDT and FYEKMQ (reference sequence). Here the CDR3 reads CASSLQGAGVGNEQFF. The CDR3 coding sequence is TGTGCCAGCAGCTTACAGGGGGCGGGGGTTGGGAATGAGCAGTTCTTC.

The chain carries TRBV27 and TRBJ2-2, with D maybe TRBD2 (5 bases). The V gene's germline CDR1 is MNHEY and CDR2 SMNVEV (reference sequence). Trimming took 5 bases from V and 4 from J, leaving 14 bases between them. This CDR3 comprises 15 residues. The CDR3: CASSTGHAGTGELFF. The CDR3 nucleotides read TGTGCCAGCAGTACCGGGCATGCGGGCACCGGGGAGCTGTTTTTT.

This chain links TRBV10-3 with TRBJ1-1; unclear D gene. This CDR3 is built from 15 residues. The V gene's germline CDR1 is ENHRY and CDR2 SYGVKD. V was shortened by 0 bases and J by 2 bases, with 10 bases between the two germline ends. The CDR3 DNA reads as TGTGCCATCAGTGAGTCCCTCGGGGTCAACACTGAAGCTTTCTTT. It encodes CAISESLGVNTEAFF.

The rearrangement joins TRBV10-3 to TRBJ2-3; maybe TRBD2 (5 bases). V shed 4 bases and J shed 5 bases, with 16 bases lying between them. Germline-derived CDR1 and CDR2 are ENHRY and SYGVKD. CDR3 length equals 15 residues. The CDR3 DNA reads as TGTGCCATCAGTGTAGAGCGGAGTGGTGTAGATACGCAGTATTTT. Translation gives CAISVERSGVDTQYF.

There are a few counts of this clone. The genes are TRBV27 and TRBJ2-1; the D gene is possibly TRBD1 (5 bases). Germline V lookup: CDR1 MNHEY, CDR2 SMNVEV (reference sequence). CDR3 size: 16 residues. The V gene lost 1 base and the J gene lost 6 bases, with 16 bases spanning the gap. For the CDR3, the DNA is TGTGCCAGCAGTTTATGGGTGGGGCTGGGATCCAATGAGCAGTTCTTC. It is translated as CASSLWVGLGSNEQFF.

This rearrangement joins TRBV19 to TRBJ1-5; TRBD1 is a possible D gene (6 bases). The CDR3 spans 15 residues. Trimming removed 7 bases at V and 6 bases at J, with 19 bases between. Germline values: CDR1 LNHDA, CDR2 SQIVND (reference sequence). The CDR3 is CASTRRRGEGQPQHF. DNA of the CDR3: TGTGCCAGTACCCGTCGCAGGGGCGAGGGTCAGCCCCAGCATTTT.

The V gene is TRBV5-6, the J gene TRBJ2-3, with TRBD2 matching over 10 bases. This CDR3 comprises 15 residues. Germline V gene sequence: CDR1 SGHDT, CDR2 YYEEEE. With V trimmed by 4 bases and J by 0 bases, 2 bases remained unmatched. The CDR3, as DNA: TGTGCCAGCAGCCGAGCGGGGGGGAGCACAGATACGCAGTATTTT. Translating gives CASSRAGGSTDTQYF.

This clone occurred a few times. CDR3 sequence: CASRPPDRGFGYTF. Written as DNA, the CDR3 is TGTGCCAGCAGGCCCCCGGACAGGGGATTTGGCTACACCTTC. The chain couples TRBV28 to TRBJ1-2, with 9 bases that match TRBD1. The CDR3 extends over 14 amino acids. Germline V CDR1 and CDR2: MDHEN, SYDVKM. V shed 6 bases, J shed 7 bases, and the junction held 9 bases outside the gene matches.

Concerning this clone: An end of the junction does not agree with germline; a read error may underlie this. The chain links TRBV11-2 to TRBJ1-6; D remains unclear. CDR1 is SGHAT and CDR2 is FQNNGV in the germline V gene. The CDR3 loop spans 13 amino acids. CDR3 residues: CASSLAYTSPLHF. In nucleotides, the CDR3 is TGTGCCAGCAGTTTAGCTTACACCTCACCCCTCCACTTT.

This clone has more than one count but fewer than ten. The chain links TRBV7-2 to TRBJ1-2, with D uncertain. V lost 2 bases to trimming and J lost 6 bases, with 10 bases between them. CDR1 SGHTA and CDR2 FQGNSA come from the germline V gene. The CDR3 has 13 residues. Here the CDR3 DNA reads TGTGCCAGCAGCTTACTGGAGGTGAATGGCTACACCTTC. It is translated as CASSLLEVNGYTF.

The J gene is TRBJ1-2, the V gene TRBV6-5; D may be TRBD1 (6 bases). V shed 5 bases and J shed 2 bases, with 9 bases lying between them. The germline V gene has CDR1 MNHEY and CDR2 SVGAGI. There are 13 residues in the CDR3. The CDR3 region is CASSTQGNYGYTF. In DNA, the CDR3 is TGTGCCAGCAGTACGCAGGGGAACTATGGCTACACCTTC.